The 29 T cell receptor beta chains in this list originate from one sample, sequenced in a study of blood T cells in healthy people across ages. A second PCR, run for 7 to 11 cycles, used a sample-barcoded 5' primer plus a J-beta primer mix. Using its own MiXCR run on the 5' RACE reads, TCRdb lists one record per CDR3 protein. The sample lists roughly 730,000 distinct CDR3 sequences, approximately 60% occurring once. The sample was blood. The receptors come from a man aged 35 to 55 in good health.

The chain carries TRBV12-3 or TRBV12-4 and TRBJ1-2, with 8 positions matching TRBD1. CDR3 length: 14 amino acids. Unmatched junction bases numbered 8, after V lost 3 bases and J lost 8 bases. The CDR3 DNA sequence: TGTGCCAGCAGTTTGTCACAGGGGGTGGGGGGCTACACCTTC. It codes for CASSLSQGVGGYTF.

The V and J genes are TRBV3-1 and TRBJ2-3, with D unresolved. Germline CDR1 and CDR2: LGHDT and YNNKEL (reference sequence). Trimming took off 2 bases at V and 4 bases at J, with 10 bases between the two ends. The CDR3 totals 14 residues. CDR3 loop: CASSQSNTADTQYF. CDR3 DNA sequence: TGTGCCAGCAGCCAAAGCAATACGGCAGATACGCAGTATTTT.

This chain joins TRBV19 and TRBJ2-1; D may be TRBD1 (6 bases). CDR1 is LNHDA and CDR2 is SQIVND in the germline V gene (reference sequence). Trimming left V 5 bases short and J 0 bases short, with 17 bases between. The CDR3 length is 17 residues. The CDR3: CASSVNPGVSSYNEQFF. CDR3 coding DNA: TGTGCCAGTAGTGTCAACCCAGGGGTCAGCTCCTACAATGAGCAGTTCTTC.

This chain joins TRBV20-1 and TRBJ2-3, with D possibly matching TRBD2 (5 bases). The ends were cut back, 3 bases at V and 0 bases at J, with 16 bases in the middle. Germline loops: CDR1 DFQATT, CDR2 SNEGSKA (reference sequence). The CDR3 is 16 amino acids. DNA of the CDR3: TGCAGTGCTAGTGATAGGAGGAGTACTAGCACAGATACGCAGTATTTT. Residues: CSASDRRSTSTDTQYF.

Worth noting for this clonotype: This may be a read error: a much more frequent sequence differs by one nucleotide. The J gene is TRBJ1-2, the V gene TRBV4-2; no reliable D call. The CDR3 sequence is 16 residues long. The germline V and J ends were trimmed by 0 bases and 0 bases, with 11 bases remaining between them. Germline V gene lookup returns CDR1 LGHNA and CDR2 YNFKEQ. CDR3 region: CASSQDAAAANYGYTF. CDR3 DNA sequence: TGTGCCAGCAGCCAAGACGCGGCAGCAGCTAACTATGGCTACACCTTC.

The V gene is TRBV6-6, the J gene TRBJ1-5, with 7 bases aligning to TRBD1. The CDR3 extends over 17 amino acids. Germline-derived CDR1 and CDR2 are MNHNY and SVGAGI (reference sequence). The J segment lost 5 bases and the V segment lost 2 bases, leaving 12 bases of the junction unmatched. As DNA, the CDR3 is TGTGCCAGCAGTTACCTCTCCGCCGGTACAGGGGATCAGCCCCAGCATTTT. Translating it yields CASSYLSAGTGDQPQHF.

The chain uses TRBV10-3 and TRBJ2-2, with D unresolved. The V end was cut by 8 bases, the J end by 2 bases, with 15 bases between. The CDR3 totals 15 residues. Germline CDR1 and CDR2: ENHRY and SYGVKD. In DNA, the CDR3 is TGTGCCATCGGCACGGGCCTCCAAAACACCGGGGAGCTGTTTTTT. It translates to CAIGTGLQNTGELFF.

There are many counts of this clonotype. The chain employs TRBV25-1 and TRBJ2-1; TRBD1 matches at 7 bases. Looked up from germline, CDR1 is MGHDK and CDR2 is SYGVNS. This CDR3 has 14 amino acids. Trimming at V came to 2 bases and at J to 8 bases, leaving 6 bases not matched to a gene. The CDR3 coding sequence is TGTGCCAGCAGTGAAAGGGGACAGAAGGATGAGCAGTTCTTC. This translates into CASSERGQKDEQFF.

The chain carries TRBV28 and TRBJ2-4; the match to TRBD1 covers 7 bases. Germline lookup yields CDR1 MDHEN and CDR2 SYDVKM. The CDR3 has 12 residues. Unmatched junction bases numbered 8, after V lost 4 bases and J lost 14 bases. CDR3 DNA sequence: TGTGCCAGCAGTTCATTTACAGGGGAGAAGTACTTC. This sequence encodes CASSSFTGEKYF.

This clonotype occurred a few times. The chain joins TRBV6-2 or TRBV6-3 to TRBJ2-7, with TRBD1 identical over 7 bases. This CDR3 has 14 residues. Germline assignment: CDR1 MNHEY and CDR2 SVGEGT. Losses at the gene ends were 2 bases for V and 5 bases for J; bases not matched to a gene: 6. CDR3: CASSYEGARNEQYF. The CDR3 bases are TGTGCCAGCAGTTACGAGGGGGCCAGGAACGAGCAGTACTTC.

This clonotype appeared once. The J gene is TRBJ2-1, the V gene TRBV5-1, with D possibly TRBD2 on 5 matching bases. The V gene's germline CDR1 is SGHRS and CDR2 YFSETQ. The CDR3 runs 14 residues. V lost 2 bases and J 0 bases, leaving 6 bases between the germline ends. CDR3 DNA: TGCGCCAGCAGCTTTAGCGTCTCCTACAATGAGCAGTTCTTC. It encodes CASSFSVSYNEQFF.

This chain connects TRBV7-9 to TRBJ2-1; 14 positions agree with TRBD2. The germline CDR1 and CDR2 sequences are SEHNR and FQNEAQ (reference sequence). Trimming at V came to 4 bases and at J to 0 bases, leaving 2 bases not matched to a gene. The length of the CDR3 is 17 residues. As DNA, the CDR3 is TGTGCCAGCAGCTCGACTAGCGGGGGGGACTCCTACAATGAGCAGTTCTTC. Translating gives CASSSTSGGDSYNEQFF.

The chain links TRBV6-5 to TRBJ2-1; D not certain. Judging by the DNA end, TRBJ1-2 fits better; the J call may be wrong. CDR3 length: 13 amino acids. CDR1 MNHEY and CDR2 SVGAGI come from the germline V gene. In DNA, the CDR3 is TGTGCCAGCAGTTACGGTCCAAGGAGTGGCTACACCTTC. Encoded protein: CASSYGPRSGYTF.

This clonotype turned up a few times. V usage is TRBV20-1 and J usage is TRBJ1-5; D uncertain. Germline V gene data show CDR1 as DFQATT and CDR2 as SNEGSKA (reference sequence). This CDR3 spans 15 amino acids. V lost 6 bases and J 0 bases, leaving 15 bases between the germline ends. The DNA of the CDR3 is TGCAGTGCCTCCACTGACCGGAATAGCAATCAGCCCCAGCATTTT. Residues: CSASTDRNSNQPQHF.

Many counts were recorded for this clonotype. V usage is TRBV11-1 and J usage is TRBJ2-7; 7 bases fit TRBD2. Germline CDR1 reads SGHAT; CDR2 reads FQDESV (reference sequence). The CDR3 spans 15 residues. V shed 6 bases and J 4 bases; nucleotides not matched to a gene: 12. CDR3 bases: TGTGCCAGCAGTCCAGCGGGGCAGACTCAATACGAGCAGTACTTC. This codes for CASSPAGQTQYEQYF.

The V call is TRBV28, the J call TRBJ2-3; unclear D gene. CDR1 is MDHEN, CDR2 SYDVKM, per germline. This CDR3 is built from 16 residues. V lost 5 bases and J 4 bases, leaving 19 bases between the germline ends. The CDR3 DNA reads as TGTGCCAGCAGTACGGCCACCAATAGTCCCCCAGATACGCAGTATTTT. The encoded protein is CASSTATNSPPDTQYF.

The chain carries TRBV20-1 and TRBJ2-5; TRBD1 aligns across 7 bases. The CDR3 loop spans 15 amino acids. Germline assignment: CDR1 DFQATT and CDR2 SNEGSKA (reference sequence). Germline trimming cut 5 bases from V and 11 bases from J; bases unmatched to any gene: 20. CDR3 in amino acids: CSAGPGTVDYNEQYF. CDR3 in DNA: TGCAGTGCTGGCCCTGGGACAGTAGATTACAATGAGCAGTACTTC.

The J gene is TRBJ2-3, the V gene TRBV7-2, with 7 bases lining up with TRBD2. The CDR3 is 15 amino acids. Germline-derived CDR1 and CDR2 are SGHTA and FQGNSA. V dropped 6 bases and J dropped 1; count of bases not matched to a gene: 7. The CDR3 region has the DNA TGTGCCAGCAGTTTTAAGCGGGGCCGCACAGATACGCAGTATTTT. It codes for CASSFKRGRTDTQYF.

The V and J genes are TRBV20-1 and TRBJ2-7; TRBD2 matches at 9 bases. The CDR3 length is 15 residues. Germline assignment: CDR1 DFQATT and CDR2 SNEGSKA (reference sequence). V lost 6 bases, J lost 0 bases, and 9 bases stayed unmatched. The CDR3 spells CSAQSASGNSYEQYF. For the CDR3, the DNA is TGCAGTGCCCAATCGGCTAGCGGGAACTCCTACGAGCAGTACTTC.

About this clonotype itself: A much larger clone differs from this one at a single base, so this may be a read error. The chain combines TRBV12-3 or TRBV12-4 with TRBJ2-7; the match to TRBD1 covers 7 bases. J lost 1 base, V lost 7 bases, and 10 bases had no gene match. The CDR3 is 15 residues long. The CDR3 DNA is TGTGCCAGCAATATTTTACCGGGACAGTCCTACGAGCAGTACTTC. Amino acid sequence: CASNILPGQSYEQYF.

The rearrangement uses TRBV5-4 and TRBJ2-7; possible D gene TRBD2, 6 bases. The germline V gene has CDR1 SGHNT and CDR2 YYREEE (reference sequence). Trimming left V 0 bases short and J 3 bases short, with 13 bases between. The CDR3 covers 15 residues. The CDR3 protein is CASSLAPGLIYEQYF. CDR3 DNA: TGTGCCAGCAGCTTGGCCCCGGGACTGATCTACGAGCAGTACTTC.

CDR3 residues: CSARDWDRGDGEQYF. For the CDR3, the DNA is TGCAGTGCTAGAGACTGGGACAGGGGGGACGGCGAGCAGTACTTC. The chain is built from TRBV20-1 and TRBJ2-7; TRBD1 agrees at 11 bases. Germline V gene sequence: CDR1 DFQATT, CDR2 SNEGSKA (reference sequence). The CDR3 contains 15 residues. Trimming took 0 bases from V and 6 from J; bases not matched to a gene: 7.

The rearrangement links TRBV4-2 to TRBJ2-7, with 7 bases identical to TRBD1. This CDR3 spans 16 amino acids. CDR1 and CDR2 from the germline V gene are LGHNA and YNFKEQ. V was clipped by 0 bases and J by 2 bases; unmatched bases: 7. The CDR3 sequence: CASSQDYGQVTYEQYF. The CDR3 DNA reads as TGTGCCAGCAGCCAAGATTATGGACAGGTAACCTACGAGCAGTACTTC.

V usage is TRBV28 and J usage is TRBJ2-5; 10 bases agree with TRBD2. The germline CDR1 and CDR2 sequences are MDHEN and SYDVKM. The CDR3 loop spans 17 amino acids. The trim removed 2 bases at V and 2 bases at J, leaving 8 bases unmatched. The CDR3 DNA is TGTGCCAGCAGTTTACCCACAGCGGGGGGGCAGCAAGAGACCCAGTACTTC. This encodes CASSLPTAGGQQETQYF.

The chain employs TRBV9 and TRBJ2-3; 9 bases align to TRBD2. CDR3 size: 17 residues. The trim removed 4 bases at V and 3 bases at J, leaving 12 bases unmatched. Germline loops: CDR1 SGDLS, CDR2 YYNGEE. Here the CDR3 DNA reads TGTGCCAGCAGCCCACACGTTAGCGGGAGAAAAACAGATACGCAGTATTTT. Its protein product is CASSPHVSGRKTDTQYF.

The chain has TRBV7-2 and TRBJ1-2; D is perhaps TRBD1 (6 bases). V was trimmed by 3 bases and J by 8 bases, leaving 13 bases between them. This CDR3 has 13 amino acids. Germline loops: CDR1 SGHTA, CDR2 FQGNSA. CDR3 region: CASSFLSGAGYTF. The CDR3 bases are TGTGCCAGCAGCTTTCTTTCGGGGGCAGGCTACACCTTC.

This chain links TRBV5-1 with TRBJ1-6; the D is unclear. The V gene lost 0 bases and the J gene lost 7 bases, with 8 bases spanning the gap. This CDR3 region has 14 residues. CDR1 and CDR2 (germline): SGHRS, YFSETQ. Here the CDR3 reads CASSLDQVNSPLHF. The CDR3 DNA is TGCGCCAGCAGCTTGGACCAAGTAAATTCACCCCTCCACTTT. Based on the CDR3 plus reference TRBV5-1 and TRBJ1-6, the full variable domain is KAGVTQTPRYLIKTRGQQVTLSCSPISGHRSVSWYQQTPGQGLQFLFEYFSETQRNKGNFPGRFSGRQFSNSRSEMNVSTLELGDSALYLCASSLDQVNSPLHFGNGTRLTVT.

The J gene is TRBJ1-6, the V gene TRBV20-1, with 9 bases matching TRBD1. The CDR3 covers 17 residues. V lost 1 base, J lost 6 bases, and 10 bases stayed unmatched. Germline V gene lookup returns CDR1 DFQATT and CDR2 SNEGSKA (reference sequence). CDR3 amino acids: CSARVGFEGQGNSPLHF. For the CDR3, the DNA is TGCAGTGCTAGAGTAGGATTCGAGGGACAGGGTAATTCACCCCTCCACTTT.

This clonotype was detected only a few times. The chain has TRBV28 and TRBJ2-1; D remains unclear. The CDR3 totals 12 residues. Trimming took 5 bases from V and 7 from J, leaving 9 bases between them. Germline V lookup: CDR1 MDHEN, CDR2 SYDVKM. CDR3 coding DNA: TGTGCCAGCAGTGATCGGGTAAATGAGCAGTTCTTC. This translates into CASSDRVNEQFF.